This TCR beta chain was profiled in a study of T cell responses to AZD1222 COVID-19 vaccine. Produced via immunoSEQ multiplex PCR; TCRdb's table is partial and in-frame only. The sample holds roughly 150,000 clones, approximately 94% seen once. On this clone: Antigen specificity is unknown.

Findings and caveats of the study: The CD4 TCRs associated with vaccination extended across spike and predominated at 160-218 and 743-854.

Trimming took 6 bases from V and 6 from J, leaving 14 bases between them. This CDR3 has 13 amino acids. Germline V gene sequence: CDR1 MNHEY, CDR2 SMNVEV (reference sequence). The sequence was collected from an adult who received the AZD1222 COVID-19 vaccine. The chain recombines TRBV27 with TRBJ1-2; no firm D call. This material consisted of peripheral blood, taken 28 days after the second AZD1222 dose. The CDR3 region is CASSNRGVNGYTF. CDR3 nucleotide sequence: TGTGCCAGCAGCAATCGGGGAGTCAATGGCTACACCTTC.